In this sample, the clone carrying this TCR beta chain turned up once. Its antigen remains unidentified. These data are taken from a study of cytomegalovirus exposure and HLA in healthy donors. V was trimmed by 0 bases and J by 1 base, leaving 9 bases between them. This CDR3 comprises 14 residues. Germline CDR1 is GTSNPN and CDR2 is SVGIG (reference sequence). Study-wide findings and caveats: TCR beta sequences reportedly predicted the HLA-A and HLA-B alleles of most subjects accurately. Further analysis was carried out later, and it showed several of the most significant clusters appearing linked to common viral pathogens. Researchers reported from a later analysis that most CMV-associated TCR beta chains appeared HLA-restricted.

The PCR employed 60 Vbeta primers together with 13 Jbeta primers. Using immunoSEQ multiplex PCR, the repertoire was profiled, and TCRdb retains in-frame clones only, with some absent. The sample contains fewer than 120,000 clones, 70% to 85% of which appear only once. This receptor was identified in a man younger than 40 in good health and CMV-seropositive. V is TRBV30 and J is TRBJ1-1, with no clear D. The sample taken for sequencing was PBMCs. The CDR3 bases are TGTGCCTGGAGTGTACAAGGCGGGAACACTGAAGCTTTCTTT. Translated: CAWSVQGGNTEAFF.